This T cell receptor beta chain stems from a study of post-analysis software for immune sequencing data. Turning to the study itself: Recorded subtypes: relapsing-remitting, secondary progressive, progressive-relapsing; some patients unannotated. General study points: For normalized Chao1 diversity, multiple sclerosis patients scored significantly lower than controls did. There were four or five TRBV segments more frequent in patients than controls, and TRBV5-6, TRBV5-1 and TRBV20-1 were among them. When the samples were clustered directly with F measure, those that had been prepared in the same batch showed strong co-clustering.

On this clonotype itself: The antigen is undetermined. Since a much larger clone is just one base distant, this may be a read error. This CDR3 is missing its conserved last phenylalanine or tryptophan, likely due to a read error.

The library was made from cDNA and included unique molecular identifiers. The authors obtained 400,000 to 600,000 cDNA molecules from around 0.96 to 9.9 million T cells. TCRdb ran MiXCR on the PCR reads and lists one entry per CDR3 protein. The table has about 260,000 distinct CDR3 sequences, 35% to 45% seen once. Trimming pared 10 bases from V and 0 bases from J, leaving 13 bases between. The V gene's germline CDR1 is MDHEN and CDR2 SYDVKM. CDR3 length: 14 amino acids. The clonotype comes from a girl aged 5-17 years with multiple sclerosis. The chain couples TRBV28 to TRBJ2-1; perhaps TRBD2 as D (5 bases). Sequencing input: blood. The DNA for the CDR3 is TGTGCCACACGAGGGTCCAGCTCCTACAATGAGCAGTTCTGC. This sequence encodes CATRGSSSYNEQFC.